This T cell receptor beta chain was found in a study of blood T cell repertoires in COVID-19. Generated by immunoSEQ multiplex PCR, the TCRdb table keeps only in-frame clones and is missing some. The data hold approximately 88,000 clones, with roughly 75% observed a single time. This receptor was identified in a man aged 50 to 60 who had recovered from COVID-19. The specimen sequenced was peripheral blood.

The CDR3 loop is CASSLQGQPNEQYF. The CDR3 region has the DNA TGCGCCAGCAGTCTACAGGGTCAGCCCAACGAGCAGTACTTC. The genes are TRBV5-1 and TRBJ2-7; D possibly corresponds to TRBD1 (6 bases). Trimming removed 5 bases from V and 5 bases from J, with 17 bases in between. The CDR3 sequence is 14 residues long. Germline V gene sequence: CDR1 SGHRS, CDR2 YFSETQ.